One sample yielded the 7 T cell receptor beta chains listed below, sequenced in a study of blood T cell repertoires in COVID-19. Profiled with immunoSEQ multiplex PCR; TCRdb holds only in-frame clones, not every one. The sample records 150,000 to 200,000 clones, roughly 80% being singletons. Sequencing input: peripheral blood. The receptors were sampled from a woman in her seventies with COVID-19, enrolled during active disease.

This clone was counted a single time. The genes are TRBV6-2 or TRBV6-3 and TRBJ2-1; the D is unclear. The V end was cut by 2 bases, the J end by 0 bases, with 8 bases between. Looked up from germline, CDR1 is MNHEY and CDR2 is SVGEGT. The CDR3 covers 15 residues. The CDR3 loop is CASSYEMSSYNEQFF. CDR3 bases: TGTGCCAGCAGTTACGAGATGAGCTCCTACAATGAGCAGTTCTTC.

This clone was recorded many times. V usage is TRBV18 and J usage is TRBJ1-5; TRBD1 might be the D (6 bases). Germline V lookup: CDR1 KGHSH, CDR2 LQKENI. The V end was cut by 2 bases, the J end by 7 bases, with 15 bases between. The CDR3 is 15 amino acids. CDR3 nucleotide sequence: TGTGCCAGCTCACCATTGGGGGCAACGGGGCAGCCCCAGCATTTT. Protein: CASSPLGATGQPQHF.

This rearrangement joins TRBV7-2 to TRBJ2-5; TRBD2 agrees at 12 bases. With 2 bases clipped from V and 4 bases from J, the junction kept 8 bases outside the gene matches. The CDR3 contains 17 residues. Per germline, CDR1 SGHTA and CDR2 FQGNSA. The CDR3 nucleotides read TGTGCCAGCAGCTTAATGTCTAGCGGGAGGGCCCGAGAGACCCAGTACTTC. Translation gives CASSLMSSGRARETQYF.

In the case of this clone: The limits of the CDR3 on the DNA are not certain, so only TCRdb's listed CDR3 is given. The rearrangement links TRBV9 to TRBJ2-5; the table's D call, TRBD2, was not checked against the DNA. Germline lookup yields CDR1 SGDLS and CDR2 YYNGEE. The CDR3 has 16 residues if both end residues are counted. CDR3 in amino acids: CASSSSAGGLRETQYF.

The CDR3 sequence is CSVVAGQENYGYTF. The CDR3 DNA reads TGCAGCGTTGTTGCGGGACAGGAGAACTATGGCTACACCTTC. The chain joins TRBV29-1 to TRBJ1-2; 8 bases line up with TRBD1. The CDR3 contains 14 residues. The germline V gene has CDR1 SQVTM and CDR2 ANQGSEA. J lost 2 bases, V lost 4 bases, and 6 bases had no gene match. Complete variable domain (other parts from reference TRBV29-1 and TRBJ1-2): SAVISQKPSRDICQRGTSLTIQCQVDSQVTMMFWYRQQPGQSLTLIATANQGSEATYESGFVIDKFPISRPNLTFSTLTVSNMSPEDSSIYLCSVVAGQENYGYTFGSGTRLTVV.

This clone occurred once. Other DNA sequences in the same sample also yield this CDR3. The chain couples TRBV20-1 to TRBJ2-3, with D unclear. Germline CDR1 DFQATT, CDR2 SNEGSKA (reference sequence). The CDR3 covers 11 residues. Deletions cut 6 bases from V and 2 bases from J, with 6 bases between. The CDR3 sequence is CSAGPTDTQYF. As DNA, the CDR3 is TGCAGTGCCGGTCCCACAGATACGCAGTATTTT.

This chain joins TRBV28 and TRBJ1-5, with a weak D call TRBD1 (5 bases). Per germline, CDR1 MDHEN and CDR2 SYDVKM. This CDR3 has 15 amino acids. Trimming removed 7 bases from V and 6 bases from J, with 19 bases in between. The CDR3 bases are TGTGCCAGCACCCGATCGGGGGAATGGGGTCAGCCCCAGCATTTT. This translates into CASTRSGEWGQPQHF.